The next 21 T cell receptor beta chains were all read from a single sample in a study of T cells in Graves' hyperthyroidism and ophthalmopathy. Amplified TCR beta CDR3 regions derived from RNA transcripts. During a first-round RT-PCR of the TCR CDR3, the HTBI primer set was used. MiXCR, applied by TCRdb to the multiplex PCR reads, yields one record per CDR3 protein. The sample yields some 380,000 distinct CDR3 sequences, roughly 12% seen once. Sample: blood. Receptors originate from a man aged 25 to 40 with Graves' hyperthyroidism that later progressed to Graves' ophthalmopathy.

At least ten counts were recorded for this clonotype. V is TRBV11-3 and J is TRBJ2-7; 7 nucleotides match TRBD1. J was trimmed by 3 bases and V by 0 bases; bases with no gene match: 5. This CDR3 region has 15 residues. The V gene's germline CDR1 is SGHNT and CDR2 YENEEA. CDR3 sequence reads: CASSLDGGQFYEQYF. Written as DNA, the CDR3 is TGTGCCAGCAGCTTAGATGGGGGACAGTTCTACGAGCAGTACTTC.

The J gene is TRBJ2-3, the V gene TRBV19; 8 positions match TRBD2. V shed 8 bases and J 4 bases; nucleotides not matched to a gene: 11. This CDR3 spans 15 amino acids. Per germline, CDR1 LNHDA and CDR2 SQIVND (reference sequence). CDR3 coding DNA: TGTGCCAGTCGGACGACGGGGGGGGAATCAGATACGCAGTATTTT. It yields the protein CASRTTGGESDTQYF. The full variable domain, completed using reference TRBV19 and TRBJ2-3, is DGGITQSPKYLFRKEGQNVTLSCEQNLNHDAMYWYRQDPGQGLRLIYYSQIVNDFQKGDIAEGYSVSREKKESFPLTVTSAQKNPTAFYLCASRTTGGESDTQYFGPGTRLTVL.

This clonotype was recorded many times. The gene calls are TRBV20-1 and TRBJ2-1; 11 bases match TRBD2. Germline trimming cut 3 bases from V and 4 bases from J; bases unmatched to any gene: 8. The V gene's germline CDR1 is DFQATT and CDR2 SNEGSKA (reference sequence). The CDR3 is made up of 16 amino acids. CDR3 protein: CSASKASGGSYNEQFF. CDR3 in DNA: TGCAGTGCTAGTAAGGCTAGCGGGGGGTCTTACAATGAGCAGTTCTTC.

Many counts were recorded for this clonotype. V is TRBV24-1 and J is TRBJ1-2, with D possibly matching TRBD1 (6 bases). V lost 3 bases to trimming and J lost 5 bases, with 12 bases between them. CDR1 and CDR2 (germline): KGHDR, SFDVKD. This CDR3 has 14 residues. CDR3 bases: TGTGCCACCAGTGATGGGGGGCGGACTTATGGCTACACCTTC. Translating gives CATSDGGRTYGYTF.

This clonotype has a count of ten or more. The rearrangement links TRBV10-1 to TRBJ1-1; D is possibly TRBD1 (6 bases). The germline CDR1 and CDR2 sequences are WNHNN and SYGVQD (reference sequence). CDR3 length: 13 amino acids. V gave up 3 bases and J gave up 6 bases, with 11 bases separating them. This CDR3 reads CASSERPGAEAFF. The CDR3 region has the DNA TGCGCCAGCAGTGAACGTCCAGGGGCTGAAGCTTTCTTT.

J is TRBJ2-7 and V is TRBV7-2; 9 bases are a match to TRBD1. Germline lookup yields CDR1 SGHTA and CDR2 FQGNSA. The CDR3 runs to 15 residues. After removal of 2 bases from V and 1 base from J, the junction contained 3 bases not matched to a gene. CDR3 bases: TGTGCCAGCAGCTTACTGGGACAGGGTTCCTACGAGCAGTACTTC. Translated: CASSLLGQGSYEQYF.

This clonotype was found once. A much larger clone sits a single nucleotide away, making a read error possible. The chain couples TRBV7-9 to TRBJ1-1; D is possibly TRBD1 (5 bases). This CDR3 region has 13 residues. Germline V gene sequence: CDR1 SEHNR, CDR2 FQNEAQ (reference sequence). This CDR3 reads CASTKRGVPEASF. The CDR3 DNA sequence: TGTGCCAGCACCAAACGGGGCGTGCCTGAAGCTTCCTTT.

The table lists this clonotype with a few counts. The V and J genes are TRBV5-6 and TRBJ2-7; TRBD1 aligns across 9 bases. The CDR3 has 13 amino acids. Germline trimming cut 3 bases from V and 6 bases from J; bases unmatched to any gene: 4. Germline V gene lookup returns CDR1 SGHDT and CDR2 YYEEEE. DNA of the CDR3: TGTGCCAGCAGCTGGGGACAGGGCGGCGAGCAGTACTTC. It is translated as CASSWGQGGEQYF.

This clonotype was observed a handful of times. The chain recombines TRBV20-1 with TRBJ2-2; D gene ambiguous. The V and J ends lost 8 bases and 3 bases respectively, with 13 bases between them. CDR3 length: 13 amino acids. CDR1 and CDR2 (germline): DFQATT, SNEGSKA (reference sequence). The CDR3: CSILDSDTGELFF. CDR3 DNA: TGCAGTATCCTAGATTCGGACACCGGGGAGCTGTTTTTT.

This clonotype appeared many times. The CDR3, as DNA: TGTGCCAGCAGTTTATTCGGGGCTGTCAACACTGAAGCTTTCTTT. This translates into CASSLFGAVNTEAFF. This rearrangement joins TRBV28 to TRBJ1-1; D perhaps matches TRBD1 (5 bases). Trimming removed 1 base at V and 2 bases at J, with 11 bases between. The CDR3 covers 15 residues. CDR1 and CDR2 (germline): MDHEN, SYDVKM. The variable domain in full, completed from reference TRBV28 and TRBJ1-1, reads DVKVTQSSRYLVKRTGEKVFLECVQDMDHENMFWYRQDPGLGLRLIYFSYDVKMKEKGDIPEGYSVSREKKERFSLILESASTNQTSMYLCASSLFGAVNTEAFFGQGTRLTVV.

This clonotype was counted ten times or more. V gene TRBV30 combines with J gene TRBJ1-5; no firm D call. The ends were cut back, 0 bases at V and 5 bases at J, with 8 bases in the middle. Per germline, CDR1 GTSNPN and CDR2 SVGIG (reference sequence). This CDR3 contains 13 residues. CDR3 in DNA: TGTGCCTGGAGTGTACGAGCCGATCAGCCCCAGCATTTT. Translation: CAWSVRADQPQHF. Drawing the rest from reference TRBV30 and TRBJ1-5, the complete variable domain is SQTIHQWPATLVQPVGSPLSLECTVEGTSNPNLYWYRQAAGRGLQLLFYSVGIGQISSEVPQNLSASRPQDRQFILSSKKLLLSDSGFYLCAWSVRADQPQHFGDGTRLSIL.

A word on this clonotype: Since a much larger clone is just one base distant, this may be a read error. The rearrangement uses TRBV7-9 and TRBJ1-1, with 9 bases identical to TRBD1. The germline V gene has CDR1 SEHNR and CDR2 FQNEAQ (reference sequence). CDR3 length equals 15 residues. CDR3 sequence reads: CANSRDRVSSTEAFF. The CDR3 coding sequence is TGTGCCAACAGCCGGGACAGGGTATCGTCCACTGAAGCTTTCTTT.

Remarks on this clonotype: A read error is possible here, since a much larger clone lies one base away. The chain employs TRBV20-1 and TRBJ2-5, with 8 nucleotides matching TRBD1. CDR1 is DFQATT and CDR2 is SNEGSKA in the germline V gene (reference sequence). V was clipped by 5 bases and J by 5 bases; unmatched bases: 7. The CDR3 is 13 amino acids. CDR3 coding DNA: TGCAGTGCTGCTCAGGACAGGGCGGAGACCCAGTACTTC. It encodes CSAAQDRAETQYF.

This clonotype was seen at least ten times. This chain connects TRBV18 to TRBJ1-2; D is undetermined. CDR3 length: 15 residues. Trimming stripped 1 base from V and 5 bases from J, with 14 bases between. Germline CDR1 is KGHSH and CDR2 is LQKENI. The CDR3 coding sequence is TGTGCCAGCTCACCACTTCCGACCGATCATTATGGCTACACCTTC. This translates into CASSPLPTDHYGYTF.

This clonotype was detected a few times. The rearrangement links TRBV18 to TRBJ2-5; 7 bases fit TRBD1. Germline-derived CDR1 and CDR2 are KGHSH and LQKENI. This CDR3 has 18 amino acids. The trim removed 4 bases at V and 2 bases at J, leaving 16 bases unmatched. The CDR3 here is CASSQPFSFGRGQETQYF. DNA of the CDR3: TGTGCCAGCTCACAGCCCTTCAGCTTTGGCAGGGGGCAAGAGACCCAGTACTTC.

This clonotype was recorded many times. The V and J genes are TRBV18 and TRBJ2-7; perhaps TRBD2 as D (5 bases). The CDR3 runs 13 residues. CDR1 is KGHSH, CDR2 LQKENI, per germline. Trimming pared 0 bases from V and 3 bases from J, leaving 6 bases between. The CDR3 loop is CASSPPGVYEQYF. The CDR3 bases are TGTGCCAGCTCACCACCCGGGGTCTACGAGCAGTACTTC.

In its sample, this clonotype was seen a few times. This may be a read error, as it is one base from a much larger clone. The rearrangement links TRBV6-2 or TRBV6-3 to TRBJ2-7; D may be TRBD1 or TRBD2 (5 bases each). The CDR3 has 17 residues. Trimming removed 5 bases at V and 7 bases at J, with 27 bases between. Germline lookup yields CDR1 MNHEY and CDR2 SVGEGT. The CDR3 protein is CASSGPGSKGYELEQYF. CDR3 bases: TGTGCCAGCAGTGGACCAGGGAGTAAGGGATACGAGCTTGAGCAGTACTTC.

Concerning this clonotype: A much larger clone is a single base away; this may be a read error. This likely comes from a read error, as the CDR3 has no conserved phenylalanine or tryptophan at its end. The chain couples TRBV6-2 or TRBV6-3 to TRBJ2-7; D possibly corresponds to TRBD1 (5 bases). This CDR3 spans 14 amino acids. Per germline, CDR1 MNHEY and CDR2 SVGEGT. V was cut by 6 bases and J by 3 bases, with 15 bases left in between. The CDR3 DNA sequence: TGTGCCAGCAGGCGGACAAGTGGGGTCTACGAGCAGTACCTC. It translates to CASRRTSGVYEQYL.

The table lists this clonotype with many counts. CDR3 loop: CASLRTGGGYGYTF. In DNA form, the CDR3 reads TGTGCCAGCCTGCGGACAGGTGGTGGATATGGCTACACCTTC. The genes are TRBV12-3 or TRBV12-4 and TRBJ1-2, with 7 bases matching TRBD1. The length of the CDR3 is 14 residues. J lost 5 bases, V lost 8 bases, and 11 bases had no gene match.

This clonotype was found many times. V gene TRBV6-1 combines with J gene TRBJ2-6; 8 bases map to TRBD1. This CDR3 spans 20 amino acids. Germline V gene sequence: CDR1 MNHNS, CDR2 SASEGT. V shed 5 bases and J 0 bases; nucleotides not matched to a gene: 15. CDR3 DNA: TGTGCCAGCAGTCCCCCGGGACAGGCTCGCCCTTTCTCTGGGGCCAACGTCCTGACTTTC. This sequence encodes CASSPPGQARPFSGANVLTF.

This clonotype occurred a few times. The chain uses TRBV24-1 and TRBJ2-2; weak D call: TRBD2 (6 bases). Germline loops: CDR1 KGHDR, CDR2 SFDVKD. The CDR3 is made up of 17 amino acids. Trimming took off 5 bases at V and 7 bases at J, with 22 bases between the two ends. The CDR3 nucleotides are TGTGCCACCAGTGGGCCGGCGGGGAGACCCCGGGGCGGGGAGCTGTTTTTT. Its translation: CATSGPAGRPRGGELFF.